This TCR beta chain is from a study of blood T cells in healthy people across ages. This clonotype was seen ten or more times. PCR was performed a second time for roughly 7 to 11 cycles using a sample-barcoded 5' primer and a J-beta primer mix. TCRdb fed the 5' RACE reads into MiXCR, producing one record per CDR3 protein. The table lists around 900,000 distinct CDR3 sequences, around 26% of them singletons, with roughly 17% in the top ten. V lost 3 bases to trimming and J lost 4 bases; unmatched junction nucleotides: 12. The CDR3 consists of 16 residues. Germline lookup yields CDR1 DFQATT and CDR2 SNEGSKA (reference sequence).

This receptor was obtained from a woman older than 75 in good health. The rearrangement joins TRBV20-1 to TRBJ1-2; 9 bases are a match to TRBD1. The sample comprised blood. CDR3 residues: CSASDRTGVHGYGYTF. The CDR3 DNA sequence: TGCAGTGCTAGCGACAGGACAGGGGTCCATGGCTATGGCTACACCTTC.